The clone carrying this TCR beta chain was recorded a few times. The method was immunoSEQ multiplex PCR; TCRdb's version includes in-frame clones alone and lacks a portion of them. The sample lists 150,000 or so clones, 80% to 95% seen once, with 5.5% to 7.5% in the top ten. The CDR3 totals 14 residues. Trimming took 4 bases from V and 2 from J, leaving 9 bases between them. CDR1 is LGHDT, CDR2 YNNKEL, per germline (reference sequence). This sample is drawn from a study of control samples from healthy donors and cancer patients. The chain couples TRBV3-1 (or the pseudogene TRBV3-2) to TRBJ1-3, with TRBD1 as a possible D gene (6 bases). Source material: blood. This sequence originates from a man aged 18 to 35 in good health. CDR3 bases: TGTGCCAGCAGCCTACAGGGTGCTGGAAACACCATATATTTT. Protein product: CASSLQGAGNTIYF.